This TCR beta chain was captured by sequencing in a study of cytomegalovirus exposure and HLA in healthy donors (dated by TCRdb to about 2017). Study-wide context: According to a later analysis, the approximately 120 validation repertoires were produced on the same platform as the 666 repertoires of the first cohort. The study aimed to test whether cataloging public T cell receptors could reveal signatures of past pathogen exposure. High-throughput TCR immunosequencing, statistical association of individual TCRs with disease status, and machine learning were combined to predict cytomegalovirus infection status. Besides the first cohort of around 670 subjects, a separate validation cohort made up of around 120 different subjects was used.

On this clone itself: Its antigen has not been determined. Per-base quality was not reported, and no clone a single base away is much larger than it.

Study-level results and caveats: Of the cluster scores, approximately 95% were above 0 in a later analysis, which found that TCRs clustered in the first cohort also tended to co-occur in the 120 validation repertoires. Three of the identified cytomegalovirus-associated TCR beta chains were confirmed in vitro to be specific for cytomegalovirus antigens. While some public TCRs were present in many individuals, most TCR sequences turned up only very rarely across donors. It was suggested by the authors that the approach could potentially be generalized to other disease states and immunological phenotypes. A later analysis had no HLA typing for the validation cohort, so co-occurrence there was scored across all 110 or so repertoires. The classifier was reported to diagnose cytomegalovirus status with high specificity and sensitivity in both the original and validation cohorts. A total of 164 TCR beta chains were listed by the study as associated with cytomegalovirus.

The donors belonged to the validation cohort of approximately 130 subjects, which was separate from the approximately 700-subject first cohort. The library was made by the immunoSEQ multiplex PCR assay. The published analysis was carried out like this. A statistical classification framework was built for diagnosing cytomegalovirus status from the catalog of TCR beta chain sequences. TCRdb limited this immuneACCESS table to in-frame rearrangements with V and J called. A share of clones is missing; checked studies link under half to unresolved V genes, and the rest is unexplained. V and J calls and clone size follow that table, whereas D and trimming were derived from the DNA. This sample gives over 250,000 clones in total; about 86% of them show up just once. The ten largest clones take up roughly 1% of the sample. Via the germline V gene (reference sequence), CDR1 is LNHNV and CDR2 YYDKDF. Trimmed from V: 5 bases; trimmed from J: 5 bases; junction bases lacking a gene match: 8. The CDR3 starts with the cysteine, ends with the phenylalanine, and has 16 residues. Only the CDR3 DNA is retained, 48 bases long and in frame from the first base.

The sequencing input was PBMCs. The chain is assembled from TRBV15 and TRBJ2-5; TRBD2 fits 13 bases in the junction. The source of this sequence is a woman between 18 and 30 years old in good health and CMV-seronegative. The CDR3 in this case is CATSGGLAGAGETQYF. The DNA is as follows: TGTGCCACCAGCGGTGGACTAGCGGGGGCGGGGGAGACCCAGTACTTC.